The 25 T cell receptor beta chains below were found in one sample sequenced in a study of blood T cell repertoires in COVID-19. Method: immunoSEQ multiplex PCR; TCRdb's copy keeps in-frame clones and lacks some. The table lists roughly 220,000 clones, 70% to 90% of them singletons, with approximately 2.1% in the top ten. Sequencing was carried out using peripheral blood. These receptors all come from a man aged 25 to 40 who had recovered from COVID-19.

J is TRBJ2-7 and V is TRBV4-2, with D unresolved. The length of the CDR3 is 14 residues. CDR1 is LGHNA and CDR2 is YNFKEQ in the germline V gene. Trimming took 0 bases from V and 4 from J, leaving 10 bases between them. For the CDR3, the DNA is TGTGCCAGCAGCCAAGATCAGAGCGAATACGAGCAGTACTTC. It codes for CASSQDQSEYEQYF.

CDR3 sequence reads: CASSVGGGDSPLHF. In DNA form, the CDR3 reads TGTGCCAGCAGTGTGGGGGGTGGGGACTCACCCCTCCACTTT. The J gene is TRBJ1-6, the V gene TRBV2; a possible D gene is TRBD1 (5 bases). CDR3 size: 14 residues. Trimming left V 4 bases short and J 10 bases short, with 14 bases between. Germline CDR1 is SNHLY and CDR2 is FYNNEI. Combining the CDR3 with reference TRBV2 and TRBJ1-6 gives the whole variable domain EPEVTQTPSHQVTQMGQEVILRCVPISNHLYFYWYRQILGQKVEFLVSFYNNEISEKSEIFDDQFSVERPDGSNFTLKIRSTKLEDSAMYFCASSVGGGDSPLHFGNGTRLTVT.

The rearrangement joins TRBV30 to TRBJ2-1, with 7 bases lining up with TRBD2. After removal of 4 bases from V and 8 bases from J, the junction contained 8 bases not matched to a gene. This CDR3 is built from 13 residues. Looked up from germline, CDR1 is GTSNPN and CDR2 is SVGIG (reference sequence). CDR3 residues: CAWKTWGGDEQFF. The CDR3, as DNA: TGTGCCTGGAAGACGTGGGGGGGGGATGAGCAGTTCTTC.

The chain joins TRBV4-1 to TRBJ2-3; D possibly corresponds to TRBD2 (6 bases). This CDR3 spans 17 amino acids. V was shortened by 1 base and J by 0 bases, with 14 bases between the two germline ends. CDR1 is MGHRA, CDR2 YSYEKL, per germline. The DNA for the CDR3 is TGCGCCAGCAGCCAAGGAGGGGCGGGAACTAGCACAGATACGCAGTATTTT. Encoded protein: CASSQGGAGTSTDTQYF.

This clone was found a few times. The rearrangement joins TRBV4-2 to TRBJ1-4; D unclear. The CDR3 sequence is 16 residues long. Germline assignment: CDR1 LGHNA and CDR2 YNFKEQ. V lost 1 base and J lost 8, with 17 bases in between. DNA of the CDR3: TGTGCCAGCAGCCAAGCTAGGGCCACCAGAGGGGAAAAACTGTTTTTT. Translation: CASSQARATRGEKLFF.

The chain couples TRBV15 to TRBJ1-6; D possibly corresponds to TRBD1 (5 bases). V shed 4 bases and J shed 6 bases, with 13 bases lying between them. This CDR3 contains 15 residues. Germline V gene data show CDR1 as LNHNV and CDR2 as YYDKDF (reference sequence). CDR3: CATSNEGAGNSPLHF. In DNA, the CDR3 is TGTGCCACCAGCAATGAAGGGGCTGGTAATTCACCCCTCCACTTT.

Only a few counts were recorded for this clone. The chain uses TRBV11-3 and TRBJ1-1; tentative D call: TRBD1 (5 bases). V was cut by 5 bases and J by 4 bases, with 11 bases left in between. Germline V gene data show CDR1 as SGHNT and CDR2 as YENEEA. This CDR3 spans 13 amino acids. DNA of the CDR3: TGTGCCAGCAGCCCCCCGGGGGGCACTGAAGCTTTCTTT. Residues: CASSPPGGTEAFF.

The V and J genes are TRBV5-6 and TRBJ2-2; D is undetermined. Germline loops: CDR1 SGHDT, CDR2 YYEEEE. The CDR3 length is 16 residues. Trimming took 2 bases from V and 6 from J, leaving 17 bases between them. This CDR3 reads CASSLPGLALAGELFF. DNA for the CDR3: TGTGCCAGCAGCTTACCGGGTCTCGCTTTGGCCGGGGAGCTGTTTTTT.

The V gene is TRBV6-5, the J gene TRBJ1-1; 8 nucleotides line up with TRBD1. Per the germline V gene, CDR1 is MNHEY and CDR2 is SVGAGI. V lost 0 bases, J lost 4 bases, and 1 base stayed unmatched. The CDR3 extends over 14 amino acids. The CDR3, as DNA: TGTGCCAGCAGTTACTCGGACAGGGCCACTGAAGCTTTCTTT. It codes for CASSYSDRATEAFF.

The chain links TRBV9 to TRBJ1-6; no firm D call. The CDR3 is 14 amino acids. Germline CDR1 is SGDLS and CDR2 is YYNGEE. The V gene lost 1 base and the J gene lost 9 bases, with 11 bases spanning the gap. CDR3 region: CASSVQPSGSPLHF. The CDR3 DNA reads as TGTGCCAGCAGCGTACAACCCAGTGGTTCACCCCTCCACTTT.

The CDR3 DNA reads TGTGCCAGCAGTTTGGGCAGGGACTATGGCTACACCTTC. Its protein product is CASSLGRDYGYTF. This chain links TRBV12-3 or TRBV12-4 with TRBJ1-2; perhaps TRBD1 as D (5 bases). The V gene lost 3 bases and the J gene lost 3 bases, with 8 bases spanning the gap. This CDR3 contains 13 residues.

The rearrangement joins TRBV5-4 to TRBJ2-7; TRBD1 is a possible D gene (6 bases). The CDR3 spans 17 residues. Germline loops: CDR1 SGHNT, CDR2 YYREEE (reference sequence). Deletions cut 0 bases from V and 2 bases from J, with 18 bases between. Written as DNA, the CDR3 is TGTGCCAGCAGCTTGGATAGAACAGGGATCGGGACCTACGAGCAGTACTTC. It codes for CASSLDRTGIGTYEQYF.

This clone was seen just once. The genes are TRBV5-6 and TRBJ2-2; 7 bases line up with TRBD2. Germline V gene data show CDR1 as SGHDT and CDR2 as YYEEEE. V lost 4 bases and J lost 7; bases outside the gene matches: 7. The CDR3 is 14 residues long. DNA of the CDR3: TGTGCCAGCAGCCGGGAGGCGTTTCGCGGGGAGCTGTTTTTT. It codes for CASSREAFRGELFF.

This chain uses TRBV9 with TRBJ2-5; the match to TRBD2 covers 12 bases. Germline values: CDR1 SGDLS, CDR2 YYNGEE. The CDR3 length is 18 residues. V trimming: 0 bases; J trimming: 2 bases; junction bases outside the gene matches: 8. This CDR3 is CASSVATTSGGLQETQYF. The DNA for the CDR3 is TGTGCCAGCAGCGTAGCGACGACTAGCGGGGGCCTGCAAGAGACCCAGTACTTC.

V and J are TRBV18 and TRBJ2-7, with D possibly being TRBD2 (6 bases). CDR1 and CDR2 (germline): KGHSH, LQKENI. The CDR3 runs to 18 residues. V lost 3 bases, J lost 0 bases, and 21 bases lay in between. CDR3 residues: CASSPPGTGSRVSYEQYF. DNA of the CDR3: TGTGCCAGCTCACCGCCCGGGACTGGATCGAGAGTCTCCTACGAGCAGTACTTC.

The chain uses TRBV30 and TRBJ1-4; D unresolved. Looked up from germline, CDR1 is GTSNPN and CDR2 is SVGIG (reference sequence). The CDR3 spans 18 residues. V gave up 0 bases and J gave up 0 bases, with 17 bases separating them. CDR3: CAWSVGRPLYATNEKLFF. CDR3 DNA: TGTGCCTGGAGTGTGGGCAGACCCCTTTATGCAACTAATGAAAAACTGTTTTTT.

The chain recombines TRBV19 with TRBJ2-7, with 7 nucleotides matching TRBD1. Per germline, CDR1 LNHDA and CDR2 SQIVND (reference sequence). The V and J ends lost 4 bases and 3 bases, in that order; junction bases with no gene match: 12. CDR3 length: 16 amino acids. This CDR3 is CASSKTSGTEIYEQYF. The CDR3 DNA is TGTGCCAGTAGTAAAACTTCCGGGACAGAGATCTACGAGCAGTACTTC.

This chain connects TRBV27 to TRBJ2-7; 8 bases map to TRBD2. The CDR3 is made up of 14 amino acids. Trimming removed 7 bases from V and 0 bases from J; junction bases left unmatched: 5. Germline-derived CDR1 and CDR2 are MNHEY and SMNVEV (reference sequence). The CDR3 reads CASKGGGHSYEQYF. The CDR3 bases are TGTGCCAGCAAGGGCGGGGGGCACTCCTACGAGCAGTACTTC.

The J gene is TRBJ1-1, the V gene TRBV6-1; D is possibly TRBD1 (5 bases). Trimming removed 0 bases at V and 7 bases at J, with 9 bases between. Germline assignment: CDR1 MNHNS and CDR2 SASEGT. The CDR3 length is 13 residues. In DNA, the CDR3 is TGTGCCAGCAGTGAAGCTGGGGACTTTGAAGCTTTCTTT. Encoded protein: CASSEAGDFEAFF.

This clone was found a few times. In DNA form, the CDR3 reads TGTGCCAGCAGCCCCCTCGCCGGGGAGCTGTTTTTT. This gives the protein CASSPLAGELFF. The chain combines TRBV11-3 with TRBJ2-2; D unresolved. Germline-derived CDR1 and CDR2 are SGHNT and YENEEA. There are 12 residues in the CDR3. Trimming removed 5 bases at V and 6 bases at J, with 7 bases between.

This clone was observed a handful of times. The genes are TRBV19 and TRBJ1-1, with D possibly matching TRBD1 (6 bases). V gave up 4 bases and J gave up 2 bases, with 14 bases separating them. The CDR3 covers 15 residues. Germline V gives CDR1 LNHDA, CDR2 SQIVND (reference sequence). The CDR3 sequence: CASSRYSGTNTEAFF. The CDR3 DNA reads as TGTGCCAGTAGTAGGTACTCCGGGACAAACACTGAAGCTTTCTTT.

The chain carries TRBV6-5 and TRBJ2-3; 8 nucleotides agree with TRBD2. The V gene end was trimmed by 6 bases and the J gene end by 4 bases; junction bases not matched to a gene: 3. The CDR3 has 13 residues. Germline V lookup: CDR1 MNHEY, CDR2 SVGAGI. The CDR3 DNA reads TGTGCCAGCAGGGCGGGGGGCCCAGATACGCAGTATTTT. Translated, it gives CASRAGGPDTQYF.

CDR3 loop: CASAARDLDYEQYF. The CDR3 nucleotides read TGCGCCAGCGCCGCGCGGGACTTGGACTACGAGCAGTACTTC. The V call is TRBV4-1, the J call TRBJ2-7; D is perhaps TRBD2 (6 bases). In germline, CDR1 is MGHRA, CDR2 YSYEKL. The CDR3 has 14 amino acids. V gave up 8 bases and J gave up 3 bases, with 17 bases separating them.

CDR3 sequence (DNA): TGTGCCACCAGCAGAGAGGGGGCCGTATTTTGGGATGGCTACACCTTC. It codes for CATSREGAVFWDGYTF. The rearrangement links TRBV15 to TRBJ1-2; weak D call: TRBD1 (6 bases). Germline CDR1 and CDR2: LNHNV and YYDKDF (reference sequence). V was cut by 0 bases and J by 6 bases, with 17 bases left in between. The CDR3 extends over 16 amino acids. Combining the CDR3 with reference TRBV15 and TRBJ1-2 gives the whole variable domain DAMVIQNPRYQVTQFGKPVTLSCSQTLNHNVMYWYQQKSSQAPKLLFHYYDKDFNNEADTPDNFQSRRPNTSFCFLDIRSPGLGDTAMYLCATSREGAVFWDGYTFGSGTRLTVV.

This chain links TRBV19 with TRBJ1-1, with TRBD1 identical over 9 bases. The CDR3 covers 14 residues. V was pared by 8 bases and J by 0 bases, with 4 bases of the junction left unmatched. Germline V gives CDR1 LNHDA, CDR2 SQIVND (reference sequence). As DNA, the CDR3 is TGTGCCAGTCAGGACAGGGGAATGAACACTGAAGCTTTCTTT. It codes for CASQDRGMNTEAFF. The full variable domain, its missing parts supplied by reference TRBV19 and TRBJ1-1, is DGGITQSPKYLFRKEGQNVTLSCEQNLNHDAMYWYRQDPGQGLRLIYYSQIVNDFQKGDIAEGYSVSREKKESFPLTVTSAQKNPTAFYLCASQDRGMNTEAFFGQGTRLTVV.